These 13 T cell receptor beta chains were sequenced from one sample in a study of blood T cell repertoires in COVID-19. Measured with immunoSEQ multiplex PCR; TCRdb has only the in-frame clones, and not every one. The profile covers about 260,000 clones, with 70% to 90% appearing a single time and around 0.87% taken by the ten largest. Input material: PBMCs or T cells enriched from blood (not recorded which). These receptors were collected from a man aged 50 to 60 who had been exposed to COVID-19.

The chain carries TRBV7-9 and TRBJ2-3, with D possibly being TRBD1 (7 bases). Trimming cost V 0 bases and J 6 bases, with 13 bases left between them. The CDR3 contains 15 residues. Per the germline V gene, CDR1 is SEHNR and CDR2 is FQNEAQ (reference sequence). In DNA, the CDR3 is TGTGCCAGCAGCTTAGCCCAGGGGGGCAGGGATACGCAGTATTTT. It codes for CASSLAQGGRDTQYF.

The rearrangement uses TRBV5-1 and TRBJ1-1, with D possibly matching TRBD1 (5 bases). In germline, CDR1 is SGHRS, CDR2 YFSETQ. CDR3 length equals 15 residues. The ends were cut back, 0 bases at V and 5 bases at J, with 14 bases in the middle. The CDR3 spells CASSLALGEETEAFF. DNA for the CDR3: TGCGCCAGCAGCTTGGCTCTGGGGGAGGAAACTGAAGCTTTCTTT. The full variable domain, completed using reference TRBV5-1 and TRBJ1-1, is KAGVTQTPRYLIKTRGQQVTLSCSPISGHRSVSWYQQTPGQGLQFLFEYFSETQRNKGNFPGRFSGRQFSNSRSEMNVSTLELGDSALYLCASSLALGEETEAFFGQGTRLTVV.

This rearrangement joins TRBV29-1 to TRBJ2-5; D is possibly TRBD2 (6 bases). V dropped 4 bases and J dropped 5 bases, with 11 bases sitting between them. The CDR3 contains 12 residues. Germline CDR1 reads SQVTM; CDR2 reads ANQGSEA. The CDR3 protein is CSVGWRGETQYF. In DNA form, the CDR3 reads TGCAGCGTTGGATGGAGGGGCGAGACCCAGTACTTC.

The gene calls are TRBV15 and TRBJ2-1, with 8 bases identical to TRBD2. Germline V gene data show CDR1 as LNHNV and CDR2 as YYDKDF (reference sequence). J was trimmed by 2 bases and V by 9 bases; bases with no gene match: 9. The CDR3 runs 15 residues. This chain's CDR3 is CATTTGREPYNEQFF. The DNA for the CDR3 is TGTGCCACTACCACCGGGAGGGAACCCTACAATGAGCAGTTCTTC.

The chain links TRBV6-4 to TRBJ2-3, with a weak D call TRBD1 (6 bases). The V end lost 0 bases, the J end lost 4 bases, and 8 bases lay between the germline ends. The V gene's germline CDR1 is MRHNA and CDR2 SNTAGT. This CDR3 contains 14 residues. CDR3 DNA sequence: TGTGCCAGCAGTGACTCGGCAGGGGCAGATACGCAGTATTTT. The encoded protein is CASSDSAGADTQYF.

The CDR3 sequence: CASSRGTGELFF. DNA for the CDR3: TGTGCCAGCAGTCGGGGGACCGGGGAGCTGTTTTTT. The chain uses TRBV28 and TRBJ2-2, with D possibly matching TRBD2 (6 bases). V dropped 5 bases and J dropped 5 bases, with 6 bases sitting between them. CDR3 size: 12 residues. Germline CDR1 MDHEN, CDR2 SYDVKM.

The chain uses TRBV10-2 and TRBJ2-1; TRBD1 aligns across 9 bases. The V segment lost 6 bases and the J segment 4 bases; nucleotides outside the gene matches: 4. The germline gives CDR1 WSHSY, CDR2 SAAADI. This CDR3 has 14 residues. The CDR3, as DNA: TGCGCCAGCAGCCGGACAGGGGAATACAATGAGCAGTTCTTC. Translated, it gives CASSRTGEYNEQFF.

The chain has TRBV4-1 and TRBJ1-3; no definite D call. Germline CDR1 is MGHRA and CDR2 is YSYEKL. The CDR3 sequence is 16 residues long. Trimming cost V 0 bases and J 0 bases, with 9 bases left between them. The CDR3 reads CASSQDRSSSGNTIYF. For the CDR3, the DNA is TGCGCCAGCAGCCAAGACAGGTCGAGCTCTGGAAACACCATATATTTT.

This clone was detected only a few times. The chain couples TRBV16 to TRBJ1-2; 10 positions match TRBD1. This CDR3 has 17 residues. Trimming removed 2 bases from V and 4 bases from J; junction bases left unmatched: 10. In germline, CDR1 is KGHSY, CDR2 FQNENV. This chain's CDR3 is CASSQIGGQGSRYGYTF. CDR3 nucleotides: TGTGCCAGCAGCCAAATCGGGGGACAGGGGTCCCGCTATGGCTACACCTTC. Full variable domain (missing parts from reference TRBV16 and TRBJ1-2): GEEVAQTPKHLVRGEGQKAKLYCAPIKGHSYVFWYQQVLKNEFKFLISFQNENVFDETGMPKERFSAKCLPNSPCSLEIQATKLEDSAVYFCASSQIGGQGSRYGYTFGSGTRLTVV.

This clone showed up just once. The chain combines TRBV5-6 with TRBJ2-7; 8 nucleotides agree with TRBD1. The CDR3 has 13 residues. Germline-derived CDR1 and CDR2 are SGHDT and YYEEEE. J was trimmed by 5 bases and V by 5 bases; bases with no gene match: 6. The CDR3 nucleotides are TGTGCCAGCAGTATCGGGACAGGTCACGAGCAGTACTTC. Translated, it gives CASSIGTGHEQYF.

This clone has just a few counts. The chain links TRBV11-2 to TRBJ2-7, with no clear D. The CDR3 totals 11 residues. Germline CDR1 reads SGHAT; CDR2 reads FQNNGV. Deletions cut 5 bases from V and 2 bases from J, with 4 bases between. The CDR3 loop is CASSIAYEQYF. The CDR3 DNA reads as TGTGCCAGCAGCATCGCCTACGAGCAGTACTTC.

The V gene is TRBV29-1, the J gene TRBJ1-1, with 8 bases that match TRBD1. Germline loops: CDR1 SQVTM, CDR2 ANQGSEA. V trimming: 2 bases; J trimming: 5 bases; junction bases outside the gene matches: 4. This CDR3 comprises 13 residues. CDR3 in DNA: TGCAGCGTTGAAAAAACAGGGGGGACTGAAGCTTTCTTT. The encoded protein is CSVEKTGGTEAFF.

V and J are TRBV7-8 and TRBJ2-3; 9 bases align to TRBD2. With 4 bases clipped from V and 1 base from J, the junction kept 6 bases outside the gene matches. This CDR3 spans 16 amino acids. Germline assignment: CDR1 SGHVS and CDR2 FQNEAQ. CDR3: CASSWRRTSGTDTQYF. In nucleotides, the CDR3 is TGTGCCAGCAGCTGGCGAAGGACTAGCGGCACAGATACGCAGTATTTT.